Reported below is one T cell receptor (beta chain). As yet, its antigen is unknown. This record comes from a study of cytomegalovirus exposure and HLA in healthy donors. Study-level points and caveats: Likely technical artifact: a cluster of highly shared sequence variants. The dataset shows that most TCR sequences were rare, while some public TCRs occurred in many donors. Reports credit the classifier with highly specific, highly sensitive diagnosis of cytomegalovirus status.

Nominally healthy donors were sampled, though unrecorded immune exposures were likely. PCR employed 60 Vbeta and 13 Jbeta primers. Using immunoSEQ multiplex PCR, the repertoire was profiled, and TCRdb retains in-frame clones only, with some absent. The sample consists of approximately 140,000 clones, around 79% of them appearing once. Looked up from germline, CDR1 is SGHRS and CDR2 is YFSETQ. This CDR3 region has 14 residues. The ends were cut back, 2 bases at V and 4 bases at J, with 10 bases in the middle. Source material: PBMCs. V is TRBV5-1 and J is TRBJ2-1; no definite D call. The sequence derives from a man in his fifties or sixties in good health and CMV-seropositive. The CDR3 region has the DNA TGCGCCAGCAGCTTCGAGTTTCAATACAATGAGCAGTTCTTC. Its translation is CASSFEFQYNEQFF.